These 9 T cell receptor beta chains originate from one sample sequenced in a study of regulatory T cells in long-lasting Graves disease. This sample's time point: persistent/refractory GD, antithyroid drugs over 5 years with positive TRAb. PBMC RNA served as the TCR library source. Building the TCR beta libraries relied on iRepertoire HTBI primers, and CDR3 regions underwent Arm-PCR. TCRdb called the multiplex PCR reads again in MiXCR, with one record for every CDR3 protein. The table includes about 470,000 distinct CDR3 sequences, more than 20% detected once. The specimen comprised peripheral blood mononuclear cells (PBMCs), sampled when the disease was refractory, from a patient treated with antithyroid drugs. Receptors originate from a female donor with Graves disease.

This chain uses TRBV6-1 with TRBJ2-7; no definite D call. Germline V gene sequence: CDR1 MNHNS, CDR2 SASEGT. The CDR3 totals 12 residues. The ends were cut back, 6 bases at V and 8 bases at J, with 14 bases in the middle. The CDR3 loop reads CASRRDSLQQYF. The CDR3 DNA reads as TGTGCCAGCAGGAGAGACTCTCTCCAGCAGTACTTC.

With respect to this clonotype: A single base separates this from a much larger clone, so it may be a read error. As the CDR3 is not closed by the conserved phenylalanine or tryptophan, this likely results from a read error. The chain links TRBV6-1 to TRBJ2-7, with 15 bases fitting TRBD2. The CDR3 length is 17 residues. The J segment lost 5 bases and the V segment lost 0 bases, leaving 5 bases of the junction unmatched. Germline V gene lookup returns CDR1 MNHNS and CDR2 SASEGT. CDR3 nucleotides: TGTGCCAGCAGTGAAGCGGGGGGACTAGCGGGAGGAGACGAGCAGTACCTC. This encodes CASSEAGGLAGGDEQYL.

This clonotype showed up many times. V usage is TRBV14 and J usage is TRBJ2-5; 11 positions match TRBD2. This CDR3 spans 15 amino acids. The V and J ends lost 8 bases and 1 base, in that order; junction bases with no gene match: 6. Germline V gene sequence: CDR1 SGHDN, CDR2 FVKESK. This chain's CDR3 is CASGLTSGTQETQYF. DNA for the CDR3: TGTGCCAGCGGATTGACTAGCGGGACCCAAGAGACCCAGTACTTC.

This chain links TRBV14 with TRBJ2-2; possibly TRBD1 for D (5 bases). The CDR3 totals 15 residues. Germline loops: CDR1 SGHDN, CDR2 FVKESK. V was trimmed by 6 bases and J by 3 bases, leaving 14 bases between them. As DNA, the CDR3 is TGTGCCAGCAGACAAACCTGGGGCCACACCGGGGAGCTGTTTTTT. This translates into CASRQTWGHTGELFF.

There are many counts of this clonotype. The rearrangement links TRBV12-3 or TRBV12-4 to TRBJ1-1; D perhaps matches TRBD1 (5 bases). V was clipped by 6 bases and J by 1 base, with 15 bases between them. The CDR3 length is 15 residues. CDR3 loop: CASSPRGQGNTEAFF. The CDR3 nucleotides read TGTGCCAGCAGCCCTCGGGGCCAGGGGAACACTGAAGCTTTCTTT.

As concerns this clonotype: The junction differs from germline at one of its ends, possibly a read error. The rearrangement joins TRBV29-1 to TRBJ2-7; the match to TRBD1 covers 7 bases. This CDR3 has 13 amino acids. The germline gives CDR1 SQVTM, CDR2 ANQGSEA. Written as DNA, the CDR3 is TGCAGCGTGGAAGGGACAGCGGCCTACGAGCAGTACTTC. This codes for CSVEGTAAYEQYF.

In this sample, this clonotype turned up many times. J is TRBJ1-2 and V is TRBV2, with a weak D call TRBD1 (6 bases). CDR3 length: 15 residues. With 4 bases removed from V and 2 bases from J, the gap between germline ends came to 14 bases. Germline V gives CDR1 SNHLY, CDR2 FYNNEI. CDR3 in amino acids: CASSVEQGGNYGYTF. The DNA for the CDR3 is TGTGCCAGCAGTGTTGAACAGGGTGGGAACTATGGCTACACCTTC.

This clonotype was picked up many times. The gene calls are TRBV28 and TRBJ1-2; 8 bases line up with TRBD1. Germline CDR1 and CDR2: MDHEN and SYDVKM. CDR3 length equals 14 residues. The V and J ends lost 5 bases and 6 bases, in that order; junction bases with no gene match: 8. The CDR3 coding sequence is TGTGCCAGCAGTCTCTTCTCGACAGGGGATGGCTACACCTTC. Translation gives CASSLFSTGDGYTF.

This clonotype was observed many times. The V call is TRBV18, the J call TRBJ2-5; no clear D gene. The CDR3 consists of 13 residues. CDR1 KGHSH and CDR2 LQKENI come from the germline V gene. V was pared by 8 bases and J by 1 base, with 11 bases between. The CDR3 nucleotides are TGTGCCAGCAGTCCGCTCCTCCAAGAGACCCAGTACTTC. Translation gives CASSPLLQETQYF.